This TCR beta chain came from a study of T cells after yellow fever vaccination. About the study: Where fractions had low cell numbers, libraries were prepared from them with the SMART-Seq v4 Ultra Low Input RNA kit. Broader study findings: Reappearance after the booster was seen for most primary-vaccination clones, at about 95% CD4 and more than 80% CD8. Clonotypes found in both CD4 and CD8 compartments made up a small share.

On this clonotype itself: The antigen remains undetermined.

The CDR3 is 15 amino acids. CDR1 is SGDLS and CDR2 is YYNGEE in the germline V gene. J was trimmed by 9 bases and V by 4 bases; bases with no gene match: 10. Universal primer sites and UMIs were introduced during 5'RACE template-switching synthesis of TCR cDNA. MiXCR was run by TCRdb on the 5' RACE reads, yielding one entry per CDR3 protein. The sample has about 430,000 distinct CDR3 sequences, under 20% seen once. The material sequenced was PBMCs, taken before the yellow fever booster vaccination. The rearrangement links TRBV9 to TRBJ2-1; 10 bases fit TRBD1. The receptor was derived from a man aged 18 to 35 who received the YFV17D yellow fever vaccine. The CDR3: CASSTVDRGAIEQFF. The CDR3 DNA reads TGTGCCAGCAGCACCGTGGACAGGGGGGCAATTGAGCAGTTCTTC.